This paragraph reports one T cell receptor beta chain. This sample was taken from a study of blood T cell repertoires in COVID-19. Study overall: Some COVID-19 samples were acute and others convalescent; all came from the United States, Italy and Spain. Sources were T cells, B-cell-depleted T cells, or PBMCs; the material itself was cDNA or gDNA.

Per the study methods: It was from reference gene primer amplification that nucleated cell counts were estimated. Profiling relied on immunoSEQ multiplex PCR, and the TCRdb table lists in-frame clones only, not all of them. V and J calls and clone size are as listed in that table; D and trimming were resolved from the DNA. The data show about 260,000 clones, 70% to 90% seen once. This receptor was taken from a woman in her thirties or forties with acute or convalescent COVID-19. Specimen: peripheral blood.

The CDR3 DNA reads as TGTGCCTGGAGTAGTAGGGACAGGGGGCTTGGTACCTTC. Protein: CAWSSRDRGLGTF. This chain links TRBV30 with TRBJ1-2; 12 bases match TRBD1. The germline V gene has CDR1 GTSNPN and CDR2 SVGIG (reference sequence). J gave up 14 bases and V 2 bases, and 9 bases lay outside the gene matches. This CDR3 region has 13 residues. Filled out from reference TRBV30 and TRBJ1-2, the complete variable domain reads SQTIHQWPATLVQPVGSPLSLECTVEGTSNPNLYWYRQAAGRGLQLLFYSVGIGQISSEVPQNLSASRPQDRQFILSSKKLLLSDSGFYLCAWSSRDRGLGTFGSGTRLTVV.